This note documents a single TCR beta chain sequence. CDR3 length equals 13 residues. Per germline, CDR1 SGHDT and CDR2 YYEEEE. J gave up 8 bases and V 2 bases, and 2 bases lay outside the gene matches. This specimen comes from a study of blood T cell repertoires in COVID-19. Study overall: Samples representing acute and convalescent COVID-19 were sourced from the United States, Italy and Spain. Sources were T cells, B-cell-depleted T cells, or PBMCs; the material itself was cDNA or gDNA.

In the authors' methods: From reference gene primer amplification, estimates of nucleated cell counts were derived. Here immunoSEQ multiplex PCR was the method, and the copy in TCRdb shows in-frame clones only, minus some. D and trimming come from the DNA, and the V and J calls and clone size come from that table. The sample yields roughly 110,000 clones, more than 75% seen once. The sequence was collected from a man between 70 and 80 years old with acute or convalescent COVID-19. Sequences were obtained from peripheral blood. V gene TRBV5-6 combines with J gene TRBJ2-4, with 9 bases fitting TRBD1. DNA for the CDR3: TGTGCCAGCAGCTTAGACAGGGGGGACATTCAGTACTTC. Protein sequence: CASSLDRGDIQYF.